This T cell receptor beta chain was found in a study of regulatory and conventional T cells in RAG deficiency. Study-wide results and caveats: Other subsets showed about 9-fold reductions, but Treg unique TCR beta sequences fell roughly 97-fold in these patients.

Conventional CD4+ T cells were sorted from blood as CD25-low CD127-high cells. Profiling relied on immunoSEQ multiplex PCR, and the TCRdb table lists in-frame clones only, not all of them. Of 30,000 to 40,000 clones listed, roughly 76% are singletons. This clone was picked up a small number of times. The target antigen is unknown. The CDR3 spans 12 residues. CDR1 is MDHEN and CDR2 is SYDVKM in the germline V gene. Trimming took off 1 base at V and 4 bases at J, with 5 bases between the two ends. These records were also assigned to another study, of regulatory T cells. In that study: Primers: 52 TRBV forward and 13 TRBJ reverse.

This receptor was obtained from a human donor in good health. The sequencing sample was made of CD4+ effector T cells sorted from blood. The J gene is TRBJ2-7, the V gene TRBV28, with D uncertain. CDR3 loop: CASSLSTYEQYF. CDR3 DNA sequence: TGTGCCAGCAGTTTATCAACTTACGAGCAGTACTTC.